This is a list of T cell receptor beta chains from one sample in a study of blood T cell repertoires in COVID-19. The data were produced by immunoSEQ multiplex PCR, yet TCRdb's version contains in-frame clones alone and is incomplete. Among under 150,000 clones listed, 75% to 85% were seen once. The sequencing input was peripheral blood. These receptors all stem from a woman aged 50 to 60 with acute or convalescent COVID-19. The CDR3 runs from the conserved cysteine through the conserved F or W. Fields, in order: J gene, CDR3 length, clone size, D gene, V gene, CDR3 DNA, CDR3 protein. The D gene is left open where the match is weak. Clone size, where shown, is once, few, many, or a class for clones that have expanded.

>TRBJ1-5|15|.|TRBD1|TRBV18
TGTGCCAGCTCTCTCGGACAGGGCTCCAATCAGCCCCAGCATTTT
CASSLGQGSNQPQHF
>TRBJ1-6|19|.|TRBD1|TRBV2
TGTGCCAGCAGCCCAGGGGGACAGGGGGCCATACCCTATAATTCACCCCTCCACTTT
CASSPGGQGAIPYNSPLHF
>TRBJ2-7|14|.|.|TRBV9
TGTGCCAGCAGCGCCCAGGGTTCGTCCTACGAGCAGTACTTC
CASSAQGSSYEQYF
>TRBJ1-2|16|.|.|TRBV6-2/TRBV6-3
TGTGCCAGCAGCCCCAGAAGGAGCCGGGGGATCGATGGCTACACCTTC
CASSPRRSRGIDGYTF
>TRBJ1-2|18|.|TRBD1|TRBV18
TGTGCCAGCTCACGCGGCGGGACAGGTACCCTAGGGCCCTATGGCTACACCTTC
CASSRGGTGTLGPYGYTF
>TRBJ1-2|15|.|.|TRBV4-3
TGCGCCAGCAGCCAAGTGTCGGATGCCGGGGGTGGCTACACCTTC
CASSQVSDAGGGYTF
>TRBJ1-1|13|few|.|TRBV4-3
TGCGCCAGCAGCCAAACTTCGGGCACTGAAGCTTTCTTT
CASSQTSGTEAFF
>TRBJ1-1|12|.|.|TRBV7-8
TGTGCCAGCACGCGACAGTACACTGAAGCTTTCTTT
CASTRQYTEAFF
>TRBJ1-4|15|.|TRBD1|TRBV9
TGTGCCAGCAGCGTAGGATCCGGGACAGATGAAAAACTGTTTTTT
CASSVGSGTDEKLFF
>TRBJ2-7|13|.|.|TRBV5-1
TGCGCCAGCAGCTCTCACACAGGGTACGAGCAGTACTTC
CASSSHTGYEQYF
>TRBJ1-5|16|once|.|TRBV4-1
TGCGCCAGCAGCCAAGATTTCGGCAGGGTCCCAAAGGCCCAGCATTTT
CASSQDFGRVPKAQHF
>TRBJ1-4|13|few|.|TRBV19
TGTGCCAGTAGTTCCCCGACAGCCCCAAGTGCGTTTTTT
CASSSPTAPSAFF
>TRBJ2-7|14|.|.|TRBV19
TGTGCCAGTAGTAAACGGGACTTCAACTACGAGCAGTACTTC
CASSKRDFNYEQYF
>TRBJ1-4|13|.|.|TRBV29-1
TGCAGCGTTTCGGTCTTGAACAATGAAAAACTGTTTTTT
CSVSVLNNEKLFF
>TRBJ2-7|13|.|.|TRBV9
TGTGCCAGCAGCCTCCGATTTGACAGCGAGCAGTACTTC
CASSLRFDSEQYF
>TRBJ2-1|14|.|TRBD2|TRBV29-1
TGCAGCATTGGACTAGCGGGGGGGAGGAGTGAGCAGTTCTTC
CSIGLAGGRSEQFF
>TRBJ2-5|14|.|TRBD2|TRBV7-3
TGTGCCAGCAGTTTCCGAGCGGGGCGGGAGACCCAGTACTTC
CASSFRAGRETQYF
>TRBJ1-2|15|.|TRBD1|TRBV19
TGTGCCAGTAGTCCGCGACAGGGGAGCCGGGGGGGCTACACCTTC
CASSPRQGSRGGYTF
>TRBJ1-1|15|few|TRBD1|TRBV5-1
TGCGCCAGCAGCCCATATAGTACAGGGGACACTGAAGCTTTCTTT
CASSPYSTGDTEAFF
>TRBJ1-2|13|.|.|TRBV28
TGTGCCAGCAGTGGGTCGGACAGCTATGGCTACACCTTC
CASSGSDSYGYTF
>TRBJ2-7|13|.|TRBD1|TRBV12-3/TRBV12-4
TGTGCCAGCAGTTCCTTAAGACAGGGGGAGCAGTACTTC
CASSSLRQGEQYF
>TRBJ1-6|18|.|.|TRBV3-1/TRBV3-2
TGTGCCAGCAGCGCGGGGGGTCCTTTCATACATCATAATTCACCCCTCCACTTT
CASSAGGPFIHHNSPLHF
>TRBJ2-7|14|.|.|TRBV7-2
TGTGCCAGCAGCCCAAACAGTTCCCCCTACGAGCAGTACTTC
CASSPNSSPYEQYF
>TRBJ1-1|16|.|.|TRBV7-3
TGTGCCAGCAGCGATCAGCCTCTGGACATGAACACTGAAGCTTTCTTT
CASSDQPLDMNTEAFF
>TRBJ2-7|15|many|TRBD1|TRBV9
TGTGCCAGCAGCGTCCAGGGGGCGGAGCACTACGAGCAGTACTTC
CASSVQGAEHYEQYF
>TRBJ2-3|13|.|.|TRBV12-3/TRBV12-4
TGTGCCAGTCAGGGGACTACCACAGATACGCAGTATTTT
CASQGTTTDTQYF
>TRBJ1-2|13|.|.|TRBV5-6
TGTGCCAGCAGCGGGGTATCAGGGTATGGCTACACCTTC
CASSGVSGYGYTF
>TRBJ1-1|16|once|.|TRBV6-1
TGTGCCAGCAGTGAGCCCCCGATGGGCGGGGACACTGAAGCTTTCTTT
CASSEPPMGGDTEAFF
>TRBJ2-4|17|.|.|TRBV7-8
TGTGCCAGCAGCTTAGGATCGGTCTCCCAGCGGGAAAACATTCAGTACTTC
CASSLGSVSQRENIQYF
>TRBJ1-4|13|.|TRBD1|TRBV28
TGTGCCAGCAGCCACACAGGGGGGGAAAAACTGTTTTTT
CASSHTGGEKLFF
>TRBJ1-2|12|few|.|TRBV13
TGTGCCAGCAGCCCGAGAAGGGGCGGCTACACCTTC
CASSPRRGGYTF
>TRBJ1-2|14|.|TRBD1|TRBV19
TGTGCCAGTAGTTATATGACAGGGGTGAATGGCTACACCTTC
CASSYMTGVNGYTF
>TRBJ2-3|16|.|TRBD2|TRBV5-8
TGTGCCAGCAGCTGGGGAATGGCGGGGGTCACAGATACGCAGTATTTT
CASSWGMAGVTDTQYF
>TRBJ2-3|16|.|.|TRBV4-1
TGCGCCAGCAGCCAAGAGAGCAGGCCTAGCACAGATACGCAGTATTTT
CASSQESRPSTDTQYF
>TRBJ1-1|18|.|TRBD1|TRBV25-1
TGTGCCAGCAGTGAATCAAACAGGGGTTTCCCGATAAACACTGAAGCTTTCTTT
CASSESNRGFPINTEAFF
>TRBJ1-1|14|.|.|TRBV7-3
TGTGCCAGCAGCTTAGGCGGAGAGGGTACTGAAGCTTTCTTT
CASSLGGEGTEAFF
>TRBJ1-2|13|.|.|TRBV6-5
TGTGCCAGCAGGGAGACCGCGAACTATGGCTACACCTTC
CASRETANYGYTF
>TRBJ1-3|13|few|.|TRBV28
TGTGCCAGCATTGAGAACTCTGGAAACACCATATATTTT
CASIENSGNTIYF
>TRBJ2-1|16|.|TRBD1|TRBV6-2/TRBV6-3
TGTGCCAGCAGCCGACCCGGGACAGTATCCTACAATGAGCAGTTCTTC
CASSRPGTVSYNEQFF
>TRBJ2-3|13|once|.|TRBV6-5
TGTGCCAGCAGTCAGGTTTATCTGGATACGCAGTATTTT
CASSQVYLDTQYF
>TRBJ2-3|15|.|TRBD1|TRBV6-5
TGTGCCAGCTATACAGGGGCGTTCCTCACAGATACGCAGTATTTT
CASYTGAFLTDTQYF
>TRBJ1-1|14|.|TRBD1|TRBV9
TGTGCCACCAGTGTCTCCGACAGGGACACTGAAGCTTTCTTT
CATSVSDRDTEAFF
>TRBJ2-3|15|.|.|TRBV5-1
TGCGCCAGCAGCTTGAGCACAGGCACGGCAGATACGCAGTATTTT
CASSLSTGTADTQYF
>TRBJ2-3|13|.|.|TRBV2
TGTGCCAGCATCCGGGGGAGCACAGATACGCAGTATTTT
CASIRGSTDTQYF
>TRBJ1-5|17|.|.|TRBV7-6
TGTGCCAGCAGCTTAGCGCATGGGGCAGGTAGCAATCAGCCCCAGCATTTT
CASSLAHGAGSNQPQHF
>TRBJ1-1|15|.|TRBD1|TRBV5-1
TGCGCCAGCAGCATGGGGGGACAGGGGAACACTGAAGCTTTCTTT
CASSMGGQGNTEAFF
>TRBJ1-2|14|.|.|TRBV7-9
TGTGCCAGCAGCTTAGCGCTTCCAGACTCTGGCTACACCTTC
CASSLALPDSGYTF
>TRBJ1-4|16|.|TRBD1|TRBV6-6
TGTGCCAGCGAGTTTGGACAGGTCCCAACTAATGAAAAACTGTTTTTT
CASEFGQVPTNEKLFF
>TRBJ1-4|15|.|.|TRBV9
TGTGCCAGCAGCCCAACCGGAGGGGAGAATGAAAAACTGTTTTTT
CASSPTGGENEKLFF
>TRBJ2-5|14|.|TRBD2|TRBV11-1
TGTGCCAGCAGCTTCGGCGGGGGGGCGGAGACCCAGTACTTC
CASSFGGGAETQYF
>TRBJ2-3|15|.|TRBD2|TRBV7-2
TGTGCCAGCAGCCCGCGGGGGAGTAGCACAGATACGCAGTATTTT
CASSPRGSSTDTQYF
>TRBJ2-3|18|.|.|TRBV23-1
TGCGCCAGCAGTCAATCGGTCAAAGGGGAGGCCCCTCGGGAGCCGCAGTATTTT
CASSQSVKGEAPREPQYF
>TRBJ2-3|16|few|TRBD2|TRBV7-8
TGTGCCAGCAGCTTAGGGGTCGGGGGGGCCAAGGATACGCAGTATTTT
CASSLGVGGAKDTQYF